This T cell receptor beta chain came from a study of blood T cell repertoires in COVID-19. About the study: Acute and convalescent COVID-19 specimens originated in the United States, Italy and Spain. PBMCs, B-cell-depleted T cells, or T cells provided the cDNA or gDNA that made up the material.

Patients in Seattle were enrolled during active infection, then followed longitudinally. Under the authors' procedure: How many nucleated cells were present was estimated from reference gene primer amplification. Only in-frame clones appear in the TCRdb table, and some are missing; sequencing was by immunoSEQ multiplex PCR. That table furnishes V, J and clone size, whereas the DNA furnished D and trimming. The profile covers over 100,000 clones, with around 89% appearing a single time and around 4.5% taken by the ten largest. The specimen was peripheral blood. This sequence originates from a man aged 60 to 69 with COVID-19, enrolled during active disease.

CDR3: CASSSAASENTEAFF. The CDR3 DNA is TGTGCCAGCTCATCCGCAGCGTCCGAGAACACTGAAGCTTTCTTT. The chain recombines TRBV18 with TRBJ1-1; D gene unclear. Per germline, CDR1 KGHSH and CDR2 LQKENI. V shed 5 bases and J shed 1 base, with 14 bases lying between them. CDR3 size: 15 residues. The full variable domain, completed using reference TRBV18 and TRBJ1-1, is NAGVMQNPRHLVRRRGQEARLRCSPMKGHSHVYWYRQLPEEGLKFMVYLQKENIIDESGMPKERFSAEFPKEGPSILRIQQVVRGDSAAYFCASSSAASENTEAFFGQGTRLTVV.